Shown below are 5 T cell receptor beta chains from a single sample sequenced in a study of blood T cell repertoires in COVID-19. Libraries were prepared by immunoSEQ multiplex PCR; TCRdb keeps only in-frame clonotypes and omits some of them. The sample has 300,000 to 400,000 clones, roughly 90% seen once. The sequenced sample was PBMCs or T cells enriched from blood (not recorded which). These receptors all come from a woman under 40 who had been exposed to COVID-19.

The rearrangement links TRBV6-6 to TRBJ1-1; TRBD1 agrees at 10 bases. The CDR3 covers 14 residues. The V gene end was trimmed by 7 bases and the J gene end by 5 bases; junction bases not matched to a gene: 7. From germline, CDR1 is MNHNY and CDR2 SVGAGI (reference sequence). As DNA, the CDR3 is TGTGCCAGCATGACCGGACAGGGGGTAACTGAAGCTTTCTTT. It translates to CASMTGQGVTEAFF.

The V call is TRBV11-2, the J call TRBJ1-1; D unclear. V gave up 4 bases and J gave up 10 bases, with 19 bases separating them. Germline V gene data show CDR1 as SGHAT and CDR2 as FQNNGV. The CDR3 totals 14 residues. This CDR3 is CASSSIRRVGAAFF. Here the CDR3 DNA reads TGTGCCAGCAGCTCGATTCGCCGGGTGGGAGCAGCTTTCTTT. Based on the CDR3 plus reference TRBV11-2 and TRBJ1-1, the full variable domain is EAGVAQSPRYKIIEKRQSVAFWCNPISGHATLYWYQQILGQGPKLLIQFQNNGVVDDSQLPKDRFSAERLKGVDSTLKIQPAKLEDSAVYLCASSSIRRVGAAFFGQGTRLTVV.

The chain has TRBV24-1 and TRBJ2-3; weak D call: TRBD2 (6 bases). Per the germline V gene, CDR1 is KGHDR and CDR2 is SFDVKD. V gave up 4 bases and J gave up 0 bases, with 13 bases separating them. The CDR3 is 16 amino acids. The CDR3 spells CATSDPGGISTDTQYF. As DNA, the CDR3 is TGTGCCACCAGTGACCCTGGGGGGATTAGCACAGATACGCAGTATTTT.

The genes are TRBV5-1 and TRBJ1-1; 8 bases fit TRBD1. This CDR3 is 14 amino acids long. J lost 6 bases, V lost 5 bases, and 9 bases had no gene match. CDR1 is SGHRS and CDR2 is YFSETQ in the germline V gene. The CDR3 DNA reads TGCGCCAGCAGGGTCCAGGGGGCTCTAGCTGAAGCTTTCTTT. Translating gives CASRVQGALAEAFF.

V usage is TRBV7-9 and J usage is TRBJ2-1, with D perhaps TRBD2 (6 bases). V shed 5 bases and J shed 0 bases, with 17 bases lying between them. Germline CDR1 SEHNR, CDR2 FQNEAQ (reference sequence). The CDR3 extends over 17 amino acids. The CDR3 bases are TGTGCCAGCAGCAAACAACACGGGGGACTCTCCTACAATGAGCAGTTCTTC. As protein: CASSKQHGGLSYNEQFF.